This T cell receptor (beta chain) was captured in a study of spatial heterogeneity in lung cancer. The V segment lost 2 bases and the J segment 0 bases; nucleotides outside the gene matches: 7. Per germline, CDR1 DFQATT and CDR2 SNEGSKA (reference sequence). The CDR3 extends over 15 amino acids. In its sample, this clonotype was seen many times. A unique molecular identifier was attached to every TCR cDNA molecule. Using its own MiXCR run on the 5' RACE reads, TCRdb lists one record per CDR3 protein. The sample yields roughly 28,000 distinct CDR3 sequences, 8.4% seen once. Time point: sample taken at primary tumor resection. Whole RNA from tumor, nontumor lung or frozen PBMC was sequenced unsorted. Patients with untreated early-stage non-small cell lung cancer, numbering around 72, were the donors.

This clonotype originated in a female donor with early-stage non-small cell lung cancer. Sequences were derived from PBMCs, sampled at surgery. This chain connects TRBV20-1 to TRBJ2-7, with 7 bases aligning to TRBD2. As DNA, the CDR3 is TGCAGTGCTAGAATCCCACTAGCGAACTCCTACGAGCAGTACTTC. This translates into CSARIPLANSYEQYF.